The clone carrying this TCR beta chain was seen repeatedly, ten times or more. The data stem from a study of T cell repertoires in cytomegalovirus infection. Across the whole study: From public TCR beta signatures came an indication of both CMV infection and matching HLA type.

TCRdb reprocessed the reads via MiXCR and lists one record per CDR3 protein. The table has 350,000 to 450,000 distinct CDR3 sequences, about a sixth seen once. This CDR3 is built from 14 residues. Germline V gives CDR1 SGHAT, CDR2 FQNNGV. V was trimmed by 4 bases and J by 4 bases, leaving 12 bases between them. The receptor's source is a human donor in good health (CMV status not recorded). Some clones in this sample may be carry-over from other donors' samples. This chain connects TRBV11-2 to TRBJ2-3; D is undetermined. The sequencing input was PBMCs. The DNA of the CDR3 is TGTGCCAGCAGCTCCCCACGGCAGTCAGATACGCAGTATTTT. Protein product: CASSSPRQSDTQYF.